The T cell receptor (beta chain) described here comes from a study of blood T cell repertoires in COVID-19. V lost 1 base and J 3 bases, leaving 9 bases between the germline ends. The CDR3 consists of 14 residues. The V gene's germline CDR1 is SGHRS and CDR2 YFSETQ. Authors' methods: The authors estimated nucleated cell counts from reference gene primer amplification. The method was immunoSEQ multiplex PCR; TCRdb's version includes in-frame clones alone and lacks a portion of them. That table gives V, J and clone size, and the DNA gave D and trimming. The data contain about 240,000 clones, around four fifths of them seen just once; the ten biggest clones take up 5% to 8%.

The clonotype originates from a woman between 55 and 75 years old with active or convalescent COVID-19. V is TRBV5-1 and J is TRBJ2-3; D is perhaps TRBD2 (6 bases). Sequenced: peripheral blood. The CDR3 DNA reads TGCGCCAGCAGCTTGATGGCGGGGACAGATACGCAGTATTTT. Translating it yields CASSLMAGTDTQYF. Together with reference TRBV5-1 and TRBJ2-3, the CDR3 gives the full variable domain: KAGVTQTPRYLIKTRGQQVTLSCSPISGHRSVSWYQQTPGQGLQFLFEYFSETQRNKGNFPGRFSGRQFSNSRSEMNVSTLELGDSALYLCASSLMAGTDTQYFGPGTRLTVL.